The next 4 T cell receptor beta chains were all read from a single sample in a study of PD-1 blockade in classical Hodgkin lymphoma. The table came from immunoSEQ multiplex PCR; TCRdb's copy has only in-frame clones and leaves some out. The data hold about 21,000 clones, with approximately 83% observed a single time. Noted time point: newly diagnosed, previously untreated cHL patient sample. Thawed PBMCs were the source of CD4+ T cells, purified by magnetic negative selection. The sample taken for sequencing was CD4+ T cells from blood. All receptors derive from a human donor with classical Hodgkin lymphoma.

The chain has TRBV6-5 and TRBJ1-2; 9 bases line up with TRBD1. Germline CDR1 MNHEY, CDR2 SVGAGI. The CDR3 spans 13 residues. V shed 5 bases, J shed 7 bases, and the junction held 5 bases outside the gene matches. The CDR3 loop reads CASSPDRGGGYTF. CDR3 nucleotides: TGTGCCAGCAGTCCCGACAGGGGGGGTGGCTACACCTTC.

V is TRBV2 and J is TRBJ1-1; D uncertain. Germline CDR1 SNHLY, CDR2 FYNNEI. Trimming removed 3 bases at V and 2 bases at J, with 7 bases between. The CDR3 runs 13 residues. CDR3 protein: CASSEGRNTEAFF. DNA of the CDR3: TGTGCCAGCAGTGAGGGCAGAAACACTGAAGCTTTCTTT.

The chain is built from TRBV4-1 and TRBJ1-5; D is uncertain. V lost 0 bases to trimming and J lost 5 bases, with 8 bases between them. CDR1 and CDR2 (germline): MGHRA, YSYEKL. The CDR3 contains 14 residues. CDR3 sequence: CASSQEWEHQPQHF. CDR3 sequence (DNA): TGCGCCAGCAGCCAAGAATGGGAACATCAGCCCCAGCATTTT.

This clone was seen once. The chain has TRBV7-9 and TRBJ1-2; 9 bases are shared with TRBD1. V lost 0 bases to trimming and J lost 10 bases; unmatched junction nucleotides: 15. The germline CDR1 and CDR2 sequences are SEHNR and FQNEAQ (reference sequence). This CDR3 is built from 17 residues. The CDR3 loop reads CASSLAPRAGQGRHYTF. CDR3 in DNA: TGTGCCAGCAGCTTAGCTCCTCGGGCGGGACAGGGAAGGCACTACACCTTC.